This T cell receptor (beta chain) was obtained from a study of T cells after yellow fever vaccination. Notes on this clonotype: Antigen specificity is unknown.

Study conclusions and caveats: Detected again after the booster were most primary-vaccination clones, at 95% to 97% CD4 and nearly 90% CD8.

The ends were cut back, 3 bases at V and 4 bases at J, with 13 bases in the middle. The CDR3 is 13 residues long. The germline CDR1 and CDR2 sequences are DFQATT and SNEGSKA (reference sequence). 5'RACE template switching added a universal primer site and UMIs to TCR cDNA. TCRdb re-called the 5' RACE reads with MiXCR, one entry per CDR3 protein. This sample yields around 360,000 distinct CDR3 sequences, of which about 9.9% are seen a single time; 18% belongs to the top ten. This TCR came from a man between 18 and 29 years old who received the YFV17D yellow fever vaccine. The rearrangement links TRBV20-1 to TRBJ2-7; tentative D call: TRBD2 (5 bases). The sample here was PBMCs, taken on the day of the first yellow fever vaccination. The CDR3 spells CSASLSRGYEQYV. The CDR3 region has the DNA TGCAGTGCTAGTCTTAGTCGGGGTTACGAGCAGTACGTC.